The 4 T cell receptor beta chains below come from one sample, sequenced in a study of CD8 T cells in Susac syndrome. After extraction with the RNeasy kit, about 0.5 to 1 ug of the RNA was reverse transcribed using random hexamers. TCRdb independently ran MiXCR on the immunoSEQ multiplex PCR reads; one entry per CDR3 protein. This sample yields around 200,000 distinct CDR3 sequences, of which 90% to 95% are seen a single time; 0.095% to 0.12% belongs to the top ten. The specimen sequenced was CD4+ T cells from PBMCs. The receptor source for this set is a human donor in good health.

This clonotype showed up just a few times. The chain employs TRBV20-1 and TRBJ1-5; 7 positions match TRBD1. V lost 3 bases to trimming and J lost 4 bases; unmatched junction nucleotides: 0. Germline CDR1 is DFQATT and CDR2 is SNEGSKA (reference sequence). The CDR3 runs to 12 residues. The CDR3 DNA sequence: TGCAGTGCTAGGACAGGGAATCAGCCCCAGCATTTT. This translates into CSARTGNQPQHF.

The rearrangement joins TRBV27 to TRBJ1-1; TRBD1 might be the D (6 bases). CDR3 length: 15 amino acids. Trimming took off 3 bases at V and 6 bases at J, with 17 bases between the two ends. The germline gives CDR1 MNHEY, CDR2 SMNVEV (reference sequence). The CDR3 protein is CASSFQTTGMAEAFF. The CDR3, as DNA: TGTGCCAGCAGTTTTCAGACCACAGGGATGGCTGAAGCTTTCTTT.

The V and J genes are TRBV9 and TRBJ2-2; 7 bases align to TRBD2. The CDR3 is 17 amino acids. The J segment lost 5 bases and the V segment lost 4 bases, leaving 14 bases of the junction unmatched. The V gene's germline CDR1 is SGDLS and CDR2 YYNGEE. The CDR3 is CASSTSSGGGSTGELFF. CDR3 DNA sequence: TGTGCCAGCAGCACCTCTAGCGGAGGTGGGTCAACCGGGGAGCTGTTTTTT.

V is TRBV20-1 and J is TRBJ2-5, with D perhaps TRBD1 (6 bases). V lost 1 base and J lost 6, with 15 bases in between. Germline V gives CDR1 DFQATT, CDR2 SNEGSKA (reference sequence). The CDR3 has 14 amino acids. The CDR3 spells CSARAGAGAKTQYF. For the CDR3, the DNA is TGCAGTGCTAGAGCAGGGGCAGGGGCGAAGACCCAGTACTTC.